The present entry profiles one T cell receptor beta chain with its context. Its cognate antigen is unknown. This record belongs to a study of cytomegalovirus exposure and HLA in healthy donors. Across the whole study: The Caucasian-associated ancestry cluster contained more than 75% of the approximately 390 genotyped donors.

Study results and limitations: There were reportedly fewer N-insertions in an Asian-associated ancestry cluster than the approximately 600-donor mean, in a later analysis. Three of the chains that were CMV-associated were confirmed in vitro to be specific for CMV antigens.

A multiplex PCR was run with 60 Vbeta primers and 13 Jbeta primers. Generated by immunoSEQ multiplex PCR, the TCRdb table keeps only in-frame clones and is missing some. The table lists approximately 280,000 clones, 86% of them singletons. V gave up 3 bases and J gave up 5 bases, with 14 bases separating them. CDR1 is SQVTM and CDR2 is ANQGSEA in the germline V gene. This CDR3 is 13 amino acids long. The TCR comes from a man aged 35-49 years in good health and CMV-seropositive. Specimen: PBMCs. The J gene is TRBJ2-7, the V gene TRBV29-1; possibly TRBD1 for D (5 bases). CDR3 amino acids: CSVEGRAQDEQYF. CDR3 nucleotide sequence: TGCAGCGTTGAGGGCAGGGCACAGGACGAGCAGTACTTC.